This record covers a single TCR beta chain. Its antigen remains unknown. Between the trimmed V and J ends, which lost 0 bases and 3 bases, there was a span of 11 bases. The germline V gene has CDR1 WSHSY and CDR2 SAAADI. CDR3 length: 15 amino acids. MiXCR, run by TCRdb on the reads, gives a single entry per CDR3 protein. The sample yields 900,000 to 950,000 distinct CDR3 sequences, roughly 31% seen once. The record originates from a study of T cell repertoires in cytomegalovirus infection. Study background: Alongside well-studied HLA-B-restricted CMV epitopes, recently identified HLA-C-restricted CMV epitopes were also used. An indication of both CMV infection and matching HLA type came from public TCR beta signatures.

Study outcomes and limitations: HLA-C-restricted CMV clonotypes gave the most frequent clonotype in two of eight donors.

Sequences were derived from cultured CD8+ T cells from PBMCs, sampled from culture after CMV antigen stimulation. The rearrangement links TRBV10-2 to TRBJ2-5; weak D call: TRBD2 (6 bases). The receptor was derived from a human donor in good health (CMV status not recorded). Some clones in this sample may be carry-over from other donors' samples. Here the CDR3 reads CASSESDWGEETQYF. Here the CDR3 DNA reads TGCGCCAGCAGTGAGTCTGACTGGGGGGAAGAGACCCAGTACTTC.